One sample yielded the 10 T cell receptor beta chains listed below, sequenced in a study of cytomegalovirus exposure and HLA in healthy donors. This PCR relied on a set of 60 Vbeta primers and 13 Jbeta primers. The data were produced by immunoSEQ multiplex PCR, yet TCRdb's version contains in-frame clones alone and is incomplete. The sample consists of about 150,000 clones, around three quarters of them appearing once. What was sequenced was PBMCs. The receptors originated from a middle-aged woman in good health and CMV-seropositive.

The chain is built from TRBV12-5 and TRBJ1-1; tentatively, D is TRBD1 (6 bases). CDR3 size: 13 residues. The germline CDR1 and CDR2 sequences are LGHNT and FRNRAP. V lost 6 bases, J lost 3 bases, and 11 bases lay in between. CDR3 in DNA: TGTGCTAGTGGACTACAGGGACACACTGAAGCTTTCTTT. Translated, it gives CASGLQGHTEAFF.

The rearrangement uses TRBV4-2 and TRBJ2-5, with TRBD2 matching 9 bases. The length of the CDR3 is 18 residues. The V gene's germline CDR1 is LGHNA and CDR2 YNFKEQ. The V gene end was trimmed by 0 bases and the J gene end by 1 base; junction bases not matched to a gene: 9. The CDR3 DNA is TGTGCCAGCAGCCAAGACCTAGCGGGGTATAGACTCCAAGAGACCCAGTACTTC. Translated, it gives CASSQDLAGYRLQETQYF.

The chain joins TRBV12-5 to TRBJ1-1; weak D call: TRBD1 (6 bases). CDR3 length equals 12 residues. The germline V and J ends were trimmed by 5 bases and 12 bases, with 16 bases remaining between them. Germline loops: CDR1 LGHNT, CDR2 FRNRAP. The CDR3 nucleotides are TGTGCTAGTGGTCCCGACCTGGGGGCCCCTTTCTTT. This gives the protein CASGPDLGAPFF.

The CDR3 nucleotides read TGTGCCAGCAGATGGGGGGGTGCGATGAACACTGAAGCTTTCTTT. Translated: CASRWGGAMNTEAFF. The chain links TRBV28 to TRBJ1-1; D is perhaps TRBD1 (5 bases). This CDR3 has 15 amino acids. Trimming took off 6 bases at V and 0 bases at J, with 14 bases between the two ends. The germline V gene has CDR1 MDHEN and CDR2 SYDVKM.

The chain combines TRBV6-5 with TRBJ1-2; D is undetermined. This CDR3 is built from 13 residues. Looked up from germline, CDR1 is MNHEY and CDR2 is SVGAGI. The germline V and J ends were trimmed by 6 bases and 1 base, with 9 bases remaining between them. The CDR3 here is CASRHNLNYGYTF. The CDR3 DNA sequence: TGTGCCAGCAGGCACAATCTTAACTATGGCTACACCTTC.

This rearrangement joins TRBV4-1 to TRBJ1-6; TRBD1 aligns across 9 bases. Germline V gene sequence: CDR1 MGHRA, CDR2 YSYEKL. The trim removed 0 bases at V and 7 bases at J, leaving 13 bases unmatched. This CDR3 has 19 residues. CDR3 in amino acids: CASSQDGGTGRDPNSPLHF. The DNA for the CDR3 is TGCGCCAGCAGCCAAGATGGGGGGACAGGGAGGGATCCGAATTCACCCCTCCACTTT.

V usage is TRBV5-1 and J usage is TRBJ1-1; D is perhaps TRBD1 (6 bases). The V and J ends lost 1 base and 0 bases respectively, with 19 bases between them. Germline CDR1 is SGHRS and CDR2 is YFSETQ. CDR3 length: 18 residues. CDR3 sequence reads: CASSLRDILGTMNTEAFF. As DNA, the CDR3 is TGCGCCAGCAGCTTGAGGGACATACTAGGGACCATGAACACTGAAGCTTTCTTT.

J is TRBJ1-1 and V is TRBV18, with a weak D call TRBD1 (5 bases). The V gene's germline CDR1 is KGHSH and CDR2 LQKENI. V dropped 6 bases and J dropped 0 bases, with 23 bases sitting between them. This CDR3 is 18 amino acids long. The CDR3 nucleotides are TGTGCCAGCTCCCCGGCCAGTGGGGCATTGTATATGAACACTGAAGCTTTCTTT. Translating it yields CASSPASGALYMNTEAFF.

The chain carries TRBV5-4 and TRBJ2-5; TRBD1 matches at 9 bases. The V and J ends lost 4 bases and 5 bases, in that order; junction bases with no gene match: 15. Germline V gene sequence: CDR1 SGHNT, CDR2 YYREEE (reference sequence). CDR3 length equals 17 residues. The CDR3 coding sequence is TGTGCCAGCAGCCGGAAAACCGGGACAGGGTTACCCGAGACCCAGTACTTC. Translating gives CASSRKTGTGLPETQYF.

The CDR3 DNA follows: TGTGCCAGCACCCCGGGGACTAGCTCCTACAATGAGCAGTTCTTC. Its protein product is CASTPGTSSYNEQFF. The chain has TRBV6-1 and TRBJ2-1, with 8 bases lining up with TRBD2. The CDR3 runs to 15 residues. Germline CDR1 and CDR2: MNHNS and SASEGT. Trimming cost V 7 bases and J 0 bases; bases outside gene matches: 5.